The 24 T cell receptor beta chains presented below share a single source sample, sequenced in a study of blood T cell repertoires in COVID-19 (dated by TCRdb to the early 2020s). Library preparation was by the immunoSEQ multiplex PCR assay. The clones in this table, taken by TCRdb from immuneACCESS, are in-frame only. Not every clone is retained; where verified, under half of the shortfall comes from an unresolved V gene, and the cause of the rest is unknown. For this sample the table gives over 300,000 clones, of which around four fifths were detected only once. The ten largest account for 0.95% to 1.5% of the sample. What was sequenced was peripheral blood. Source of these receptors: a woman in her forties or fifties with acute or convalescent COVID-19.

V and J are TRBV6-5 and TRBJ2-1; D not certain. CDR3 length equals 15 residues. V dropped 1 base and J dropped 2 bases, with 9 bases sitting between them. Per the germline V gene, CDR1 is MNHEY and CDR2 is SVGAGI. CDR3 DNA: TGTGCCAGCAGTTACTTGGGCCCCCCCTACAATGAGCAGTTCTTC. Translation gives CASSYLGPPYNEQFF.

The table lists this clone with a count of one. CDR3: CASSLTGYGANVLTF. The CDR3 DNA reads as TGTGCCAGCAGCTTGACAGGGTATGGGGCCAACGTCCTGACTTTC. J is TRBJ2-6 and V is TRBV7-3; 7 nucleotides line up with TRBD1. With V trimmed by 3 bases and J by 3 bases, 2 bases remained unmatched. CDR1 and CDR2 from the germline V gene are SGHTA and FQGTGA. This CDR3 has 15 residues.

V usage is TRBV6-5 and J usage is TRBJ2-1; 7 bases fit TRBD1. The CDR3 totals 13 residues. CDR1 MNHEY and CDR2 SVGAGI come from the germline V gene. Losses at the gene ends were 7 bases for V and 9 bases for J; bases not matched to a gene: 9. The CDR3 here is CASNPRQGGEQFF. In DNA, the CDR3 is TGTGCCAGCAACCCCAGACAGGGCGGTGAGCAGTTCTTC.

The chain couples TRBV11-2 to TRBJ2-3; D gene ambiguous. The CDR3 sequence is 15 residues long. Germline values: CDR1 SGHAT, CDR2 FQNNGV. Trimming took off 2 bases at V and 2 bases at J, with 11 bases between the two ends. CDR3 residues: CASSLIGLFTDTQYF. The CDR3 DNA reads TGTGCCAGCAGCTTAATTGGCTTATTCACAGATACGCAGTATTTT.

The rearrangement links TRBV12-3 or TRBV12-4 to TRBJ1-1; TRBD1 might be the D (5 bases). The CDR3 is made up of 13 amino acids. V lost 9 bases, J lost 3 bases, and 14 bases lay in between. The CDR3 bases are TGTGCCAGTTCTCCCTGGGGGGACACTGAAGCTTTCTTT. Its translation is CASSPWGDTEAFF.

The chain uses TRBV21-1 and TRBJ1-4; the D segment call TRBD1 is taken from the table without a DNA check. TRBV21-1 is recorded as a pseudogene. The CDR3 extends over 17 amino acids. Here the CDR3 reads CASSRRDRGRRKEKLFF. CDR3 nucleotides: TGTGCCAGCAGCCGCCGGGACAGGGGTCGTCGTAAAGAAAAACTGTTTTTT.

This chain joins TRBV7-2 and TRBJ1-2; TRBD1 matches 7 bases. This CDR3 is built from 13 residues. J lost 5 bases, V lost 5 bases, and 5 bases had no gene match. CDR1 SGHTA and CDR2 FQGNSA come from the germline V gene. The DNA of the CDR3 is TGTGCCAGCAGCCCCGACAGGGAATATGGCTACACCTTC. Translated, it gives CASSPDREYGYTF.

The genes are TRBV11-2 and TRBJ2-1, with 8 bases that match TRBD2. V lost 4 bases and J lost 10; bases outside the gene matches: 12. The length of the CDR3 is 15 residues. CDR1 and CDR2 from the germline V gene are SGHAT and FQNNGV. The CDR3 nucleotides read TGTGCCAGCAGCTCCGGGACGGGAGGGCCATTAGAGCAGTTCTTC. It yields the protein CASSSGTGGPLEQFF.

The V gene is TRBV11-2, the J gene TRBJ1-3, with D unresolved. The length of the CDR3 is 14 residues. Germline V CDR1 and CDR2: SGHAT, FQNNGV. The germline V and J ends were trimmed by 6 bases and 0 bases, with 9 bases remaining between them. The CDR3, as DNA: TGTGCCAGCAGGGTATACAGCTCTGGAAACACCATATATTTT. Residues: CASRVYSSGNTIYF.

The chain recombines TRBV9 with TRBJ1-1; 10 positions match TRBD1. With 5 bases clipped from V and 4 bases from J, the junction kept 2 bases outside the gene matches. The germline V gene encodes CDR1 SGDLS and CDR2 YYNGEE. This CDR3 contains 13 residues. CDR3 DNA sequence: TGTGCCAGCAGTAGGGACAGGGGCACTGAAGCTTTCTTT. Translation: CASSRDRGTEAFF.

V and J are TRBV19 and TRBJ2-5, with D possibly matching TRBD1 (5 bases). Germline V gene data show CDR1 as LNHDA and CDR2 as SQIVND (reference sequence). The CDR3 is 12 residues long. V gave up 10 bases and J gave up 3 bases, with 12 bases separating them. CDR3 sequence (DNA): TGTGCCACCCAAGACAGAAAAGAGACCCAGTACTTC. Translating gives CATQDRKETQYF.

The chain has TRBV6-5 and TRBJ1-2; 9 positions match TRBD1. The germline V gene has CDR1 MNHEY and CDR2 SVGAGI. The V gene end was trimmed by 0 bases and the J gene end by 4 bases; junction bases not matched to a gene: 3. The CDR3 runs to 15 residues. The CDR3 bases are TGTGCCAGCAGTTACTCGCCGGGACAGGGCTATGGCTACACCTTC. Protein: CASSYSPGQGYGYTF.

The gene calls are TRBV12-5 and TRBJ2-5, with TRBD1 matching over 11 bases. CDR1 and CDR2 from the germline V gene are LGHNT and FRNRAP. The CDR3 totals 18 residues. J lost 2 bases, V lost 5 bases, and 13 bases had no gene match. The CDR3 is CASGPGTSGDRGQETQYF. CDR3 DNA sequence: TGTGCTAGTGGTCCGGGTACGAGTGGGGACAGGGGGCAAGAGACCCAGTACTTC.

The rearrangement links TRBV2 to TRBJ2-2, with TRBD1 as a possible D gene (6 bases). The CDR3 extends over 12 amino acids. V was cut by 5 bases and J by 5 bases, with 6 bases left in between. CDR1 and CDR2 (germline): SNHLY, FYNNEI. The CDR3 DNA sequence: TGTGCCAGCAGTAGGGGGACCGGGGAGCTGTTTTTT. Translation: CASSRGTGELFF.

V is TRBV5-1 and J is TRBJ2-7; weak D call: TRBD2 (5 bases). The V and J ends lost 4 bases and 2 bases respectively, with 25 bases between them. CDR3 size: 18 residues. The germline gives CDR1 SGHRS, CDR2 YFSETQ. The CDR3 region has the DNA TGCGCCAGCAGCCCCACCTTGACCTTGATTAGCGTTCCCTACGAGCAGTACTTC. Protein: CASSPTLTLISVPYEQYF. The whole variable domain, remainder taken from reference TRBV5-1 and TRBJ2-7, is KAGVTQTPRYLIKTRGQQVTLSCSPISGHRSVSWYQQTPGQGLQFLFEYFSETQRNKGNFPGRFSGRQFSNSRSEMNVSTLELGDSALYLCASSPTLTLISVPYEQYFGPGTRLTVT.

This sequence joins TRBV6-2 or TRBV6-3 and TRBJ2-5, with 10 nucleotides matching TRBD2. Per germline, CDR1 MNHEY and CDR2 SVGEGT. The V segment lost 2 bases and the J segment 5 bases; nucleotides outside the gene matches: 2. CDR3 length: 14 amino acids. This chain's CDR3 is CASSYLAGVETQYF. In DNA, the CDR3 is TGTGCCAGCAGTTACCTAGCGGGAGTGGAGACCCAGTACTTC.

V gene TRBV23-1 combines with J gene TRBJ1-5; D gene unclear. TRBV23-1 is labeled an ORF, and its function is uncertain. V was shortened by 0 bases and J by 0 bases, with 12 bases between the two germline ends. The CDR3 consists of 17 residues. CDR3 sequence: CASSQSSGPYSNQPQHF. CDR3 bases: TGCGCCAGCAGTCAATCCTCAGGCCCCTATAGCAATCAGCCCCAGCATTTT.

The rearrangement links TRBV5-1 to TRBJ2-7, with TRBD1 as a possible D gene (6 bases). Germline loops: CDR1 SGHRS, CDR2 YFSETQ. This CDR3 has 15 amino acids. The V gene lost 4 bases and the J gene lost 0 bases, with 14 bases spanning the gap. CDR3 amino acids: CASSPDSYSSYEQYV. The CDR3 nucleotides are TGCGCCAGCAGCCCGGACAGCTATAGCTCCTACGAGCAGTACGTC.

This clone has a single count. J is TRBJ1-3 and V is TRBV7-8; D call uncertain. Per germline, CDR1 SGHVS and CDR2 FQNEAQ. CDR3 length: 16 residues. V dropped 0 bases and J dropped 0 bases, with 9 bases sitting between them. The CDR3 is CASSLARVPSGNTIYF. The CDR3 nucleotides read TGTGCCAGCAGCTTAGCGCGGGTCCCCTCTGGAAACACCATATATTTT. Variable domain in full (rest from reference TRBV7-8 and TRBJ1-3): GAGVSQSPRYKVAKRGQDVALRCDPISGHVSLFWYQQALGQGPEFLTYFQNEAQLDKSGLPSDRFFAERPEGSVSTLKIQRTQQEDSAVYLCASSLARVPSGNTIYFGEGSWLTVV.

This clone has a single count. The chain recombines TRBV2 with TRBJ2-7; 9 bases line up with TRBD1. This CDR3 has 13 amino acids. From germline, CDR1 is SNHLY and CDR2 FYNNEI. The V segment lost 8 bases and the J segment 5 bases; nucleotides outside the gene matches: 7. The CDR3 protein is CASPPGQGHEQYF. CDR3 bases: TGTGCCAGCCCCCCGGGACAGGGCCACGAGCAGTACTTC.

The chain combines TRBV29-1 with TRBJ2-2; 10 positions agree with TRBD2. Trimming removed 3 bases from V and 4 bases from J; junction bases left unmatched: 11. This CDR3 is built from 17 residues. Germline V gives CDR1 SQVTM, CDR2 ANQGSEA. CDR3 in amino acids: CSVESGTSEGVTGELFF. CDR3 in DNA: TGCAGCGTTGAGTCGGGGACTAGCGAAGGTGTCACCGGGGAGCTGTTTTTT.

The chain couples TRBV14 to TRBJ1-4; no firm D call. V was pared by 8 bases and J by 0 bases, with 13 bases between. The CDR3 has 15 amino acids. Germline CDR1 reads SGHDN; CDR2 reads FVKESK. The CDR3: CASVGERTTNEKLFF. The CDR3 nucleotides are TGTGCCAGCGTGGGAGAGCGAACAACTAATGAAAAACTGTTTTTT.

The J gene is TRBJ2-5, the V gene TRBV13; D is ambiguous. The V gene lost 5 bases and the J gene lost 5 bases, with 9 bases spanning the gap. This CDR3 contains 12 residues. From germline, CDR1 is PRHDT and CDR2 FYEKMQ (reference sequence). The CDR3 region has the DNA TGTGCCAGCAGCCCAAGCGCGGAGACCCAGTACTTC. Residues: CASSPSAETQYF.

This rearrangement joins TRBV2 to TRBJ1-1; D call uncertain. Per the germline V gene, CDR1 is SNHLY and CDR2 is FYNNEI. This CDR3 is built from 14 residues. The germline V and J ends were trimmed by 6 bases and 0 bases, with 11 bases remaining between them. The CDR3 DNA sequence: TGTGCCAGCAGCCCCTTAACTCTGAACACTGAAGCTTTCTTT. This encodes CASSPLTLNTEAFF.